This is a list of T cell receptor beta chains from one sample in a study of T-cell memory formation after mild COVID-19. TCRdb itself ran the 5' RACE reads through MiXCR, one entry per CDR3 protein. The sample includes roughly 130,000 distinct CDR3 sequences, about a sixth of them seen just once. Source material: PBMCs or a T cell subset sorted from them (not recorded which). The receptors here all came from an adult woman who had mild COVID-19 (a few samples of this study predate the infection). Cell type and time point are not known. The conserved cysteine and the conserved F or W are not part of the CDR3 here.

cdr3_aa: ASSQDLLAGGSYEQY
v_call: TRBV4-2
j_call: TRBJ2-7

cdr3_aa: ASSPQVQGETQY
v_call: TRBV28
j_call: TRBJ2-5

cdr3_aa: ATSEATGTKNIQY
v_call: TRBV24-1
j_call: TRBJ2-4

cdr3_aa: ASSQGLIGVGQPQH
v_call: TRBV3-1
j_call: TRBJ1-5

cdr3_aa: SARAQNTEAF
v_call: TRBV20-1
j_call: TRBJ1-1

cdr3_aa: ASSLLQGTEAF
v_call: TRBV5-6
j_call: TRBJ1-1

cdr3_aa: ASSSPGQGIYTIY
v_call: TRBV7-9
j_call: TRBJ1-3

cdr3_aa: AIGPGTSGGYEQF
v_call: TRBV10-3
j_call: TRBJ2-1

cdr3_aa: ASSPPVTGSYEKLF
v_call: TRBV18
j_call: TRBJ1-4

cdr3_aa: SARDMRDSDNEQF
v_call: TRBV20-1
j_call: TRBJ2-1

cdr3_aa: ASSRLAGGHEQY
v_call: TRBV12-3/TRBV12-4
j_call: TRBJ2-7

cdr3_aa: SVDITRLTDTQY
v_call: TRBV29-1
j_call: TRBJ2-3

cdr3_aa: ASSPDGTGELF
v_call: TRBV12-3/TRBV12-4
j_call: TRBJ2-2

cdr3_aa: ASSSQPGKRYEQY
v_call: TRBV5-6
j_call: TRBJ2-7

cdr3_aa: ASSTPRSGGAVEQF
v_call: TRBV19
j_call: TRBJ2-1

cdr3_aa: ASSQVLGSTDTQY
v_call: TRBV4-3
j_call: TRBJ2-3

cdr3_aa: SAIPGFGANVLT
v_call: TRBV20-1
j_call: TRBJ2-6

cdr3_aa: ASSPRPGGETQY
v_call: TRBV18
j_call: TRBJ2-5

cdr3_aa: ASSQDLWLREKLF
v_call: TRBV4-2
j_call: TRBJ1-4

cdr3_aa: SAKFYRTNTEAF
v_call: TRBV20-1
j_call: TRBJ1-1

cdr3_aa: ASSLGDTVNTIY
v_call: TRBV5-6
j_call: TRBJ1-3

cdr3_aa: ASSILATEGDIQY
v_call: TRBV19
j_call: TRBJ2-4

cdr3_aa: ASSGTGDTQY
v_call: TRBV7-3
j_call: TRBJ2-3

cdr3_aa: ASSYGLADISYNEQF
v_call: TRBV6-2/TRBV6-3
j_call: TRBJ2-1

cdr3_aa: ASSFDRGHRAHEQY
v_call: TRBV11-1
j_call: TRBJ2-7

cdr3_aa: ASSNAGTDYNEQF
v_call: TRBV5-6
j_call: TRBJ2-1

cdr3_aa: ASSLWDSSYNEQF
v_call: TRBV7-8
j_call: TRBJ2-1

cdr3_aa: ASSQGFEGSGANVLT
v_call: TRBV23-1
j_call: TRBJ2-6

cdr3_aa: ATSDFGDEQF
v_call: TRBV24-1
j_call: TRBJ2-1

cdr3_aa: ASSPLQALEGEAF
v_call: TRBV18
j_call: TRBJ1-1

cdr3_aa: ASSPRAGRNTQY
v_call: TRBV7-2
j_call: TRBJ2-3

cdr3_aa: ASSLSRGQEGYT
v_call: TRBV7-9
j_call: TRBJ1-2

cdr3_aa: SARRGPTNQPQH
v_call: TRBV20-1
j_call: TRBJ1-5

cdr3_aa: AWSYPGQTTIQY
v_call: TRBV30
j_call: TRBJ2-4

cdr3_aa: ASSARLDGSYEQY
v_call: TRBV7-9
j_call: TRBJ2-7

cdr3_aa: ASRNRGNQPQH
v_call: TRBV2
j_call: TRBJ1-5

cdr3_aa: SVEEQGAYEQY
v_call: TRBV29-1
j_call: TRBJ2-7

cdr3_aa: ATGGGTGELF
v_call: TRBV7-6
j_call: TRBJ2-2

cdr3_aa: SARAGTQY
v_call: TRBV20-1
j_call: TRBJ2-3

cdr3_aa: ASSPAVGGSYNEQF
v_call: TRBV4-2
j_call: TRBJ2-1

cdr3_aa: ASSDRDRGSNEQF
v_call: TRBV6-6
j_call: TRBJ2-1

cdr3_aa: GSRGHLANEQF
v_call: TRBV20-1
j_call: TRBJ2-1

cdr3_aa: ASSFAGGNSPLH
v_call: TRBV11-2
j_call: TRBJ1-6

cdr3_aa: ASSPARNFNEQF
v_call: TRBV7-2
j_call: TRBJ2-1

cdr3_aa: ASSQSWGAGTEAF
v_call: TRBV12-3/TRBV12-4
j_call: TRBJ1-1

cdr3_aa: ATSRGLEVTYEQY
v_call: TRBV15
j_call: TRBJ2-7

cdr3_aa: ASSSPGQY
v_call: TRBV9
j_call: TRBJ2-7

cdr3_aa: ATSDPGDGELF
v_call: TRBV24-1
j_call: TRBJ2-2

cdr3_aa: SARDRRTSGSLAYEQY
v_call: TRBV20-1
j_call: TRBJ2-7

cdr3_aa: ASAGLAGTTDTQY
v_call: TRBV6-2/TRBV6-3
j_call: TRBJ2-3

cdr3_aa: ASSHIQNTEAF
v_call: TRBV7-2
j_call: TRBJ1-1

cdr3_aa: ASSQDSGTINEQF
v_call: TRBV4-1
j_call: TRBJ2-1

cdr3_aa: ASSEQSNEQF
v_call: TRBV2
j_call: TRBJ2-1

cdr3_aa: ASSFLGGDEQY
v_call: TRBV7-6
j_call: TRBJ2-7

cdr3_aa: ASSRGLNTEAF
v_call: TRBV19
j_call: TRBJ1-1

cdr3_aa: ASSSDRDGETQY
v_call: TRBV7-9
j_call: TRBJ2-5

cdr3_aa: SAPLGRSDNEQF
v_call: TRBV20-1
j_call: TRBJ2-1